This TCR beta chain was sequenced in a study of T cells in Graves' hyperthyroidism and ophthalmopathy. General observations from the study: Ophthalmopathy could be told apart from stable hyperthyroidism with a 13 V-J model.

Amplification of TCR beta CDR3 regions was performed using RNA transcripts as template. A first-round RT-PCR of the TCR CDR3 used the HTBI primer set. A single record per CDR3 protein comes from TCRdb applying MiXCR to the multiplex PCR reads. In the table there are 540,000 or so distinct CDR3 sequences, more than 45% of which are singletons. This clonotype was recorded at least ten times. As yet, its antigen is unknown. Sequenced: peripheral blood or thyroid tissue (not recorded which). This TCR derives from an adult woman with Graves' disease, either hyperthyroidism or ophthalmopathy (not recorded which).

For the CDR3, the DNA is TGTGCCAGCAACGTGGGGGGGCGCTTGGAGACCCAGTACTTC. It is translated as CASNVGGRLETQYF. The chain is built from TRBV6-1 and TRBJ2-5, with a weak D call TRBD2 (7 bases). The CDR3 sequence is 14 residues long. CDR1 is MNHNS and CDR2 is SASEGT in the germline V gene. The V end was cut by 7 bases, the J end by 5 bases, with 17 bases between.